These 32 T cell receptor beta chains came from one sample sequenced in a study of blood T cell repertoires in COVID-19. Sequenced by immunoSEQ multiplex PCR; TCRdb stores in-frame clones only, minus some. The table records some 130,000 clones, over 60% of them present only once. Sequencing used peripheral blood. The receptors shown here come from an elderly man with acute or convalescent COVID-19.

This clone came up once. The V gene is TRBV3-1 (or the pseudogene TRBV3-2), the J gene TRBJ2-2; 10 positions match TRBD1. The CDR3 has 13 amino acids. V was clipped by 6 bases and J by 8 bases; unmatched bases: 3. Germline assignment: CDR1 LGHDT and CDR2 YNNKEL (reference sequence). The CDR3 bases are TGTGCCAGCAGTCCGGGACAGGGGGGGGAGCTGTTTTTT. Protein: CASSPGQGGELFF.

V usage is TRBV10-3 and J usage is TRBJ1-3; 9 bases agree with TRBD1. V was clipped by 10 bases and J by 2 bases; unmatched bases: 12. This CDR3 spans 16 amino acids. Germline CDR1 and CDR2: ENHRY and SYGVKD. The CDR3 DNA reads as TGTGCCACCGGAAATTTTACAGGGGGCACTGGAAACACCATATATTTT. Translation: CATGNFTGGTGNTIYF.

The chain joins TRBV6-5 to TRBJ2-2; 9 nucleotides line up with TRBD1. The CDR3 consists of 14 residues. V was clipped by 4 bases and J by 7 bases; unmatched bases: 4. Germline assignment: CDR1 MNHEY and CDR2 SVGAGI. In DNA, the CDR3 is TGTGCCAGCAGTTCACAGGGGGCGGGCGGGGAGCTGTTTTTT. Encoded protein: CASSSQGAGGELFF.

Points on this clone: A junction end diverges from the germline sequence, so it may reflect a read error. The chain is built from TRBV7-8 and TRBJ1-1; TRBD1 is a possible D gene (6 bases). Germline CDR1 SGHVS, CDR2 FQNEAQ. The CDR3 spans 12 residues. The CDR3: CASSPPLGAPLF. The CDR3 bases are TGTGCCAGCAGCCCCCCACTGGGGGCCCCCCTTTTT.

This chain connects TRBV3-1 (or the pseudogene TRBV3-2) to TRBJ1-2, with D hard to call. V was trimmed by 1 base and J by 7 bases, leaving 10 bases between them. The CDR3 is made up of 13 amino acids. Per the germline V gene, CDR1 is LGHDT and CDR2 is YNNKEL (reference sequence). The CDR3 DNA sequence: TGTGCCAGCAGCCAAGGACGTGAGGGTGGCTACACCTTC. Its translation is CASSQGREGGYTF.

V gene TRBV7-9 combines with J gene TRBJ2-5; a possible D gene is TRBD2 (6 bases). The V end lost 3 bases, the J end lost 2 bases, and 16 bases lay between the germline ends. The germline CDR1 and CDR2 sequences are SEHNR and FQNEAQ (reference sequence). This CDR3 contains 16 residues. The CDR3 DNA is TGTGCCAGCAGCTTGGGGACTGGTCCTGGACAAGAGACCCAGTACTTC. This sequence encodes CASSLGTGPGQETQYF.

The rearrangement joins TRBV18 to TRBJ1-1; TRBD1 agrees at 7 bases. The CDR3 is 13 residues long. V shed 4 bases, J shed 5 bases, and the junction held 4 bases outside the gene matches. Germline assignment: CDR1 KGHSH and CDR2 LQKENI. The CDR3 sequence: CASSLQGGTEAFF. The CDR3 bases are TGTGCCAGCTCACTCCAGGGGGGAACTGAAGCTTTCTTT.

The chain employs TRBV13 and TRBJ2-2, with D tentatively TRBD1 (6 bases). V was cut by 2 bases and J by 3 bases, with 7 bases left in between. Germline-derived CDR1 and CDR2 are PRHDT and FYEKMQ (reference sequence). The CDR3 is 14 amino acids. The CDR3 loop reads CASSLYRDTGELFF. Here the CDR3 DNA reads TGTGCCAGCAGCTTATACAGGGACACCGGGGAGCTGTTTTTT. The whole variable domain, remainder taken from reference TRBV13 and TRBJ2-2, is AAGVIQSPRHLIKEKRETATLKCYPIPRHDTVYWYQQGPGQDPQFLISFYEKMQSDKGSIPDRFSAQQFSDYHSELNMSSLELGDSALYFCASSLYRDTGELFFGEGSRLTVL.

The V call is TRBV5-3, the J call TRBJ2-5, with 9 bases identical to TRBD1. TRBV5-3 is annotated as an ORF whose role is uncertain. The V segment lost 4 bases and the J segment 7 bases; nucleotides outside the gene matches: 26. This CDR3 spans 20 amino acids. The CDR3: CARSPDTQDRGEQEIGTQYF. CDR3 nucleotide sequence: TGTGCCAGAAGCCCCGATACACAGGACAGGGGAGAACAAGAGATAGGGACCCAGTACTTC.

The V gene is TRBV5-4, the J gene TRBJ2-5; 15 bases are a match to TRBD2. V dropped 5 bases and J dropped 4; count of bases not matched to a gene: 12. Germline V gene lookup returns CDR1 SGHNT and CDR2 YYREEE (reference sequence). The CDR3 is 18 amino acids. The CDR3 DNA follows: TGTGCCAGCAGGGAGGGACTAGCGGGGGGCCGAGGTGTAGAGACCCAGTACTTC. As protein: CASREGLAGGRGVETQYF.

This clone occurred a few times. This sequence joins TRBV14 and TRBJ1-6, with 11 bases aligning to TRBD1. Germline V CDR1 and CDR2: SGHDN, FVKESK. There are 15 residues in the CDR3. After removal of 4 bases from V and 7 bases from J, the junction contained 3 bases not matched to a gene. This CDR3 is CASSPRTGGNSPLHF. The CDR3 DNA reads TGTGCCAGCAGCCCCCGGACAGGGGGCAATTCACCCCTCCACTTT.

The chain combines TRBV4-1 with TRBJ2-3; D possibly corresponds to TRBD1 (5 bases). Trimming removed 4 bases at V and 9 bases at J, with 20 bases between. The CDR3 covers 15 residues. The V gene's germline CDR1 is MGHRA and CDR2 YSYEKL. The CDR3 coding sequence is TGCGCCAGCAGCCCGCAAGCTTCAGGGCCCAGCACGCAGTATTTT. Its protein product is CASSPQASGPSTQYF.

This chain uses TRBV5-5 with TRBJ1-5; 8 bases map to TRBD1. The CDR3 totals 15 residues. Losses at the gene ends were 4 bases for V and 6 bases for J; bases not matched to a gene: 9. Germline V gene sequence: CDR1 SGHKS, CDR2 YYEKEE (reference sequence). The CDR3 DNA reads as TGTGCCAGCAGCGGGCAGGGGGCCATTGGTCAGCCCCAGCATTTT. It encodes CASSGQGAIGQPQHF. Together with reference TRBV5-5 and TRBJ1-5, the CDR3 gives the full variable domain: DAGVTQSPTHLIKTRGQQVTLRCSPISGHKSVSWYQQVLGQGPQFIFQYYEKEERGRGNFPDRFSARQFPNYSSELNVNALLLGDSALYLCASSGQGAIGQPQHFGDGTRLSIL.

The chain is built from TRBV11-1 and TRBJ2-5, with 7 positions matching TRBD1. CDR1 SGHAT and CDR2 FQDESV come from the germline V gene (reference sequence). Trimming cost V 5 bases and J 0 bases; bases outside gene matches: 9. CDR3 size: 16 residues. The CDR3 region has the DNA TGTGCCAGCAGCCCGGGACAGTACCAGTACCAAGAGACCCAGTACTTC. It specifies CASSPGQYQYQETQYF.

The V gene is TRBV19, the J gene TRBJ1-6; 10 bases map to TRBD1. The V segment lost 5 bases and the J segment 9 bases; nucleotides outside the gene matches: 7. CDR1 and CDR2 (germline): LNHDA, SQIVND (reference sequence). CDR3 length equals 15 residues. In DNA form, the CDR3 reads TGTGCCAGTAGTCAAACGACAGGGGGCAGTTCACCCCTCCACTTT. Protein sequence: CASSQTTGGSSPLHF.

V and J are TRBV18 and TRBJ2-4, with D perhaps matching TRBD1 (5 bases). Germline CDR1 KGHSH, CDR2 LQKENI. Between the trimmed V and J ends, which lost 2 bases and 1 base, there was a span of 12 bases. This CDR3 has 16 residues. CDR3: CASSPGGASAKNIQYF. CDR3 bases: TGTGCCAGCTCACCAGGTGGGGCGAGTGCCAAAAACATTCAGTACTTC.

This clone came up once. This sequence joins TRBV29-1 and TRBJ2-3; 7 bases line up with TRBD1. Germline CDR1 SQVTM, CDR2 ANQGSEA. The ends lost 5 bases at V and 0 bases at J; junction bases unmatched: 8. The CDR3 spans 15 residues. CDR3 loop: CSVTGTASSTDTQYF. CDR3 in DNA: TGCAGCGTTACCGGGACAGCCTCTAGCACAGATACGCAGTATTTT.

The genes are TRBV6-2 or TRBV6-3 and TRBJ2-1; D is uncertain. The CDR3 is 12 residues long. V dropped 2 bases and J dropped 7 bases, with 6 bases sitting between them. Germline lookup yields CDR1 MNHEY and CDR2 SVGEGT. The CDR3 is CASSYRENEQFF. For the CDR3, the DNA is TGTGCCAGCAGTTACCGAGAAAATGAGCAGTTCTTC.

This rearrangement joins TRBV11-1 to TRBJ2-7; maybe TRBD2 (5 bases). Germline V gives CDR1 SGHAT, CDR2 FQDESV (reference sequence). The CDR3 has 15 residues. V gave up 1 base and J gave up 4 bases, with 14 bases separating them. CDR3: CASSLEEGLRYEQYF. As DNA, the CDR3 is TGTGCCAGCAGCTTAGAAGAGGGTCTAAGATACGAGCAGTACTTC.

This chain joins TRBV9 and TRBJ1-4, with TRBD1 matching 8 bases. The CDR3 has 15 amino acids. V shed 7 bases and J 6 bases; nucleotides not matched to a gene: 11. CDR1 and CDR2 (germline): SGDLS, YYNGEE. DNA for the CDR3: TGTGCCAGCGGACCGGGACAGGTGTCGCATGAAAAACTGTTTTTT. Translated: CASGPGQVSHEKLFF.

This chain links TRBV9 with TRBJ2-6; the D gene is possibly TRBD1 (6 bases). The CDR3 spans 16 residues. Germline V gene data show CDR1 as SGDLS and CDR2 as YYNGEE. Trimming cost V 4 bases and J 0 bases, with 11 bases left between them. The CDR3 reads CASSPGTFSGANVLTF. CDR3 DNA: TGTGCCAGCAGCCCTGGGACATTCTCTGGGGCCAACGTCCTGACTTTC.

The rearrangement uses TRBV2 and TRBJ1-1, with a weak D call TRBD1 (6 bases). The CDR3 sequence is 13 residues long. Trimming left V 1 base short and J 11 bases short, with 14 bases between. The V gene's germline CDR1 is SNHLY and CDR2 FYNNEI. The CDR3 DNA sequence: TGTGCCAGCAGTGAAGGCAGGGCCACAGGGGCTTTCTTT. Translating gives CASSEGRATGAFF.

The chain employs TRBV25-1 and TRBJ2-7; TRBD1 might be the D (5 bases). Trimming removed 3 bases from V and 3 bases from J, with 6 bases in between. The germline gives CDR1 MGHDK, CDR2 SYGVNS. CDR3 length: 12 amino acids. CDR3 in amino acids: CASSDDSYEQYF. Written as DNA, the CDR3 is TGTGCCAGCAGTGATGACAGCTACGAGCAGTACTTC.

The chain has TRBV2 and TRBJ1-5; D perhaps matches TRBD1 (5 bases). Germline assignment: CDR1 SNHLY and CDR2 FYNNEI. CDR3 size: 15 residues. Trimming pared 1 base from V and 6 bases from J, leaving 13 bases between. CDR3 loop: CASSEDQGGGQPQHF. DNA of the CDR3: TGTGCCAGCAGTGAAGATCAGGGCGGCGGTCAGCCCCAGCATTTT.

The chain combines TRBV6-2 or TRBV6-3 with TRBJ1-1; TRBD1 is a possible D gene (5 bases). The CDR3 covers 14 residues. Deletions cut 6 bases from V and 1 base from J, with 12 bases between. Germline V gene data show CDR1 as MNHEY and CDR2 as SVGEGT. The DNA of the CDR3 is TGTGCCAGCAGCTTCTATACAGGGAACACTGAAGCTTTCTTT. Residues: CASSFYTGNTEAFF.

This clone has more than one count but fewer than ten. This chain uses TRBV5-6 with TRBJ1-1, with a tentative D call TRBD1 (6 bases). CDR3 size: 15 residues. CDR1 and CDR2 (germline): SGHDT, YYEEEE. Deletions cut 5 bases from V and 4 bases from J, with 18 bases between. This chain's CDR3 is CASRRRQGISTEAFF. The DNA of the CDR3 is TGTGCCAGCAGGCGACGTCAGGGGATTAGCACTGAAGCTTTCTTT.

The rearrangement joins TRBV14 to TRBJ2-7; D is unclear. The CDR3 length is 16 residues. The germline gives CDR1 SGHDN, CDR2 FVKESK. Trimming stripped 2 bases from V and 4 bases from J, with 18 bases between. The CDR3, as DNA: TGTGCCAGCAGCCAAAGGAACGGCTGGTCGGGTTACGAGCAGTACTTC. Translating it yields CASSQRNGWSGYEQYF.

This clone was observed a single time. CDR3 sequence reads: CASSQDYGELFF. The CDR3 DNA reads as TGTGCCAGCAGCCAAGATTATGGGGAGCTGTTTTTT. The V gene is TRBV3-1 (or the pseudogene TRBV3-2), the J gene TRBJ2-2; D gene uncertain. CDR1 and CDR2 (germline): LGHDT, YNNKEL (reference sequence). Trimming stripped 0 bases from V and 8 bases from J, with 4 bases between. This CDR3 contains 12 residues.

CDR3 protein: CASRYGTGSSYGYTF. The CDR3 DNA sequence: TGTGCCAGCAGATATGGGACAGGGTCTAGCTATGGCTACACCTTC. This rearrangement joins TRBV3-1 (or the pseudogene TRBV3-2) to TRBJ1-2; 9 bases align to TRBD1. The CDR3 has 15 amino acids. CDR1 is LGHDT, CDR2 YNNKEL, per germline (reference sequence). J gave up 4 bases and V 6 bases, and 9 bases lay outside the gene matches.

The rearrangement links TRBV7-2 to TRBJ2-6; 8 nucleotides match TRBD1. CDR3 size: 16 residues. Trimming took 5 bases from V and 2 from J; bases not matched to a gene: 5. Looked up from germline, CDR1 is SGHTA and CDR2 is FQGNSA. CDR3 loop: CASSRTGRAGANVLTF. The DNA for the CDR3 is TGTGCCAGCAGCCGGACAGGGAGAGCTGGGGCCAACGTCCTGACTTTC.

With regard to this clone: Other nucleotide sequences from this sample produce the same CDR3. This rearrangement joins TRBV12-3 or TRBV12-4 to TRBJ1-6; D not certain. This CDR3 contains 12 residues. Trimming removed 5 bases from V and 6 bases from J, with 5 bases in between. For the CDR3, the DNA is TGTGCCAGCAGTCTAAGTAATTCACCCCTCCACTTT. Translation: CASSLSNSPLHF.

Notes on this clone: Within the sample, other DNA sequences also encode this same CDR3. This chain uses TRBV3-1 (or the pseudogene TRBV3-2) with TRBJ2-3; 7 nucleotides line up with TRBD2. CDR1 is LGHDT, CDR2 YNNKEL, per germline (reference sequence). The CDR3 is made up of 14 amino acids. Unmatched junction bases numbered 0, after V lost 2 bases and J lost 1 base. The CDR3 is CASSQRGGTDTQYF. The CDR3 DNA is TGTGCCAGCAGCCAACGGGGGGGCACAGATACGCAGTATTTT.